What follows are 19 T cell receptor beta chains derived from one specimen sequenced in a study of blood T cells in healthy people across ages (dated by TCRdb to 2013 to 2016). Library preparation employed 5' RACE. The instrument was an Illumina HiSeq 2500. A second PCR of about 6 to 11 cycles was run with a J-beta primer mix and a sample-barcoded 5' primer. TCRdb reprocessing: public reads trimmed at Q25 with fastp, clones called with MiXCR, in-frame beta chains kept. Rows matching on CDR3 protein sequence are summarized as one entry with the most common DNA and genes. The sample has some 940,000 distinct CDR3 sequences on record, around 29% of them singletons. Approximately 10% of the sample lies in the top ten. The sample was also reused in another study, on T cells of mothers and their children.

Sequencing used blood. The receptors were sampled from a woman in her forties in good health.

The rearrangement links TRBV25-1 to TRBJ2-7; 10 bases match TRBD1. The J segment lost 2 bases and the V segment lost 2 bases, leaving 12 bases of the junction unmatched. CDR1 is MGHDK, CDR2 SYGVNS, per germline. The CDR3 runs to 18 residues. This chain's CDR3 is CASSESLGQGRGAYEQYF. Written as DNA, the CDR3 is TGTGCCAGCAGTGAAAGTCTGGGACAGGGGCGAGGAGCCTACGAGCAGTACTTC.

There are many counts of this clonotype. The chain is built from TRBV5-1 and TRBJ2-1; 8 nucleotides agree with TRBD1. Germline V gives CDR1 SGHRS, CDR2 YFSETQ. CDR3 length: 13 amino acids. Trimming removed 4 bases from V and 9 bases from J; junction bases left unmatched: 6. CDR3 amino acids: CASSPTGGVEQFF. CDR3 nucleotide sequence: TGCGCCAGCAGCCCAACAGGGGGTGTTGAGCAGTTCTTC. Filled out from reference TRBV5-1 and TRBJ2-1, the complete variable domain reads KAGVTQTPRYLIKTRGQQVTLSCSPISGHRSVSWYQQTPGQGLQFLFEYFSETQRNKGNFPGRFSGRQFSNSRSEMNVSTLELGDSALYLCASSPTGGVEQFFGPGTRLTVL.

This chain uses TRBV30 with TRBJ2-1, with D possibly TRBD2 on 5 matching bases. The CDR3 sequence is 13 residues long. CDR1 and CDR2 (germline): GTSNPN, SVGIG (reference sequence). Trimming took 2 bases from V and 6 from J, leaving 11 bases between them. CDR3 region: CAWSTARGNEQFF. CDR3 nucleotide sequence: TGTGCCTGGAGTACCGCTCGGGGCAATGAGCAGTTCTTC.

This clonotype was seen a handful of times. The V and J genes are TRBV5-1 and TRBJ2-5; 16 nucleotides align to TRBD2. Germline loops: CDR1 SGHRS, CDR2 YFSETQ. This CDR3 is 17 amino acids long. J was trimmed by 4 bases and V by 3 bases; bases with no gene match: 6. This CDR3 is CASSSGTSGGAIETQYF. CDR3 nucleotide sequence: TGCGCCAGCAGCTCCGGGACTAGCGGGGGGGCCATAGAGACCCAGTACTTC.

This chain joins TRBV6-2 or TRBV6-3 and TRBJ2-3; no reliable D call. The length of the CDR3 is 17 residues. V lost 6 bases to trimming and J lost 1 base, with 20 bases between them. In germline, CDR1 is MNHEY, CDR2 SVGEGT. CDR3 residues: CASSPSIRSEGTDTQYF. The DNA of the CDR3 is TGTGCCAGCAGCCCTTCGATAAGGAGCGAGGGCACAGATACGCAGTATTTT.

This clonotype showed up many times. The rearrangement uses TRBV6-5 and TRBJ2-7; TRBD2 agrees at 10 bases. From germline, CDR1 is MNHEY and CDR2 SVGAGI. Trimming cost V 3 bases and J 3 bases; bases outside gene matches: 5. The CDR3 spans 15 residues. The DNA of the CDR3 is TGTGCCAGCAGTTATAGGACTAGCGGATACTACGAGCAGTACTTC. Residues: CASSYRTSGYYEQYF.

With regard to this clonotype: This CDR3 fails to terminate in the conserved phenylalanine or tryptophan, so it likely reflects a read error. The rearrangement uses TRBV20-1 and TRBJ2-7, with 7 bases matching TRBD2. The CDR3 length is 13 residues. Per the germline V gene, CDR1 is DFQATT and CDR2 is SNEGSKA (reference sequence). V lost 7 bases, J lost 0 bases, and 6 bases stayed unmatched. The CDR3 DNA reads TGCAGTGTTAGCACTAGCGCCTCCTACGAGCAGTACTTA. Its translation is CSVSTSASYEQYL.

The CDR3 DNA sequence: TGTGCCAACAGGGAACACAGCGCCGGGGAGCTGTTTTTT. This translates into CANREHSAGELFF. V is TRBV27 and J is TRBJ2-2, with TRBD1 as a possible D gene (6 bases). The CDR3 is made up of 13 amino acids. Trimming removed 10 bases at V and 6 bases at J, with 15 bases between. Per germline, CDR1 MNHEY and CDR2 SMNVEV (reference sequence).

The chain couples TRBV12-3 or TRBV12-4 to TRBJ1-2; TRBD1 aligns across 7 bases. This CDR3 region has 13 residues. Unmatched junction bases numbered 9, after V lost 6 bases and J lost 8 bases. The CDR3 spells CASSPNRDRGYTF. CDR3 coding DNA: TGTGCCAGCAGCCCAAACCGGGACAGAGGCTACACCTTC.

This clonotype came up many times. The chain has TRBV27 and TRBJ1-2; D is unclear. Trimming took 7 bases from V and 3 from J, leaving 15 bases between them. CDR1 is MNHEY and CDR2 is SMNVEV in the germline V gene (reference sequence). The CDR3 is made up of 14 amino acids. CDR3 sequence: CASTPLNGYYGYTF. The CDR3 DNA sequence: TGTGCCAGCACCCCCCTAAACGGATACTATGGCTACACCTTC.

About this clonotype itself: A single base separates this from a much larger clone, so it may be a read error. Written as DNA, the CDR3 is TGCAGTACTAGAGTTGGTCAATATAATTCACCCCTCCACTTT. Protein product: CSTRVGQYNSPLHF. This chain joins TRBV20-1 and TRBJ1-6; no reliable D call. Germline V lookup: CDR1 DFQATT, CDR2 SNEGSKA (reference sequence). The CDR3 runs 14 residues.

The chain combines TRBV6-4 with TRBJ1-5; perhaps TRBD1 as D (5 bases). The CDR3 covers 11 residues. Per germline, CDR1 MRHNA and CDR2 SNTAGT. V lost 8 bases to trimming and J lost 10 bases, with 12 bases between them. CDR3 loop: CASGFWGPQHF. The CDR3 bases are TGTGCCAGCGGGTTTTGGGGCCCCCAGCATTTT.

The table lists this clonotype with many counts. J is TRBJ2-7 and V is TRBV28, with D possibly TRBD1 on 6 matching bases. The CDR3 length is 15 residues. Trimming pared 3 bases from V and 2 bases from J, leaving 14 bases between. Germline lookup yields CDR1 MDHEN and CDR2 SYDVKM. The CDR3, as DNA: TGTGCCAGCAGTTTGGGCGGCGGACAGACCTACGAGCAGTACTTC. This encodes CASSLGGGQTYEQYF.

This clonotype has just a few counts. This could be a read error, since a much larger clone is one nucleotide away. The chain carries TRBV7-3 and TRBJ2-4; no reliable D call. Looked up from germline, CDR1 is SGHTA and CDR2 is FQGTGA. V lost 4 bases and J 13 bases, leaving 17 bases between the germline ends. The CDR3 is made up of 13 amino acids. This CDR3 is CASSSPPLLEQYF. CDR3 coding DNA: TGTGCCAGCAGCTCACCGCCCCTCCTTGAGCAGTACTTC.

This clonotype occurred many times. The chain employs TRBV20-1 and TRBJ1-4; D is unclear. V was shortened by 2 bases and J by 6 bases, with 19 bases between the two germline ends. The CDR3 extends over 16 amino acids. Germline V gene data show CDR1 as DFQATT and CDR2 as SNEGSKA (reference sequence). This CDR3 reads CSARLRVKGVDEKLFF. The CDR3 DNA follows: TGCAGTGCTAGACTTCGGGTGAAGGGAGTGGATGAAAAACTGTTTTTT.

The chain is built from TRBV7-8 and TRBJ1-1; no reliable D call. V was pared by 5 bases and J by 0 bases, with 10 bases between. The CDR3 consists of 14 residues. Germline V gene sequence: CDR1 SGHVS, CDR2 FQNEAQ. DNA for the CDR3: TGTGCCAGCAGCCCACATGACCTGAACACTGAAGCTTTCTTT. Its translation is CASSPHDLNTEAFF. Full variable domain (missing parts from reference TRBV7-8 and TRBJ1-1): GAGVSQSPRYKVAKRGQDVALRCDPISGHVSLFWYQQALGQGPEFLTYFQNEAQLDKSGLPSDRFFAERPEGSVSTLKIQRTQQEDSAVYLCASSPHDLNTEAFFGQGTRLTVV.

The chain has TRBV4-2 and TRBJ1-1; D might be TRBD1 (5 bases). V was shortened by 4 bases and J by 3 bases, with 15 bases between the two germline ends. The CDR3 runs 15 residues. Germline lookup yields CDR1 LGHNA and CDR2 YNFKEQ. The CDR3 here is CASSRLAGGDTEAFF. The CDR3 nucleotides are TGTGCCAGCAGCCGCCTTGCTGGAGGGGACACTGAAGCTTTCTTT.

The chain employs TRBV7-2 and TRBJ1-1; 9 bases line up with TRBD1. The germline V gene has CDR1 SGHTA and CDR2 FQGNSA. Trimming took 4 bases from V and 6 from J; bases not matched to a gene: 6. The CDR3 runs 14 residues. CDR3 sequence: CASSSGQGYPEAFF. In DNA form, the CDR3 reads TGTGCCAGCAGCTCGGGACAGGGCTACCCTGAAGCTTTCTTT.

This clonotype came up a few times. At one end the junction does not follow the germline gene, possibly because of a read error. The rearrangement joins TRBV7-2 to TRBJ2-5; D remains unclear. Looked up from germline, CDR1 is SGHTA and CDR2 is FQGNSA. This CDR3 contains 13 residues. The DNA for the CDR3 is TGTTCCAGCAGCTTAGGGCGCAAGGAGACCCAGTACTTC. It translates to CSSSLGRKETQYF.